This paragraph reports one TCR beta chain. Participant-reported clinical history was the basis for cohort assignment. The study counted Cohort 3 donors as recovered given two negative PCRs, clearance, or symptom resolution. This entry is derived from a study of blood T cell repertoires in COVID-19. About the study: PBMCs, B-cell-depleted T cells, or T cells were the source of the cDNA or gDNA that made up the material.

V lost 4 bases to trimming and J lost 3 bases, with 13 bases between them. Per the germline V gene, CDR1 is SGDLS and CDR2 is YYNGEE. This CDR3 has 14 amino acids. Original data processing: By means of reference gene primer amplification, nucleated cell counts were estimated. This table comes from immunoSEQ multiplex PCR, and its TCRdb copy is limited to in-frame clones, with some not included. V and J calls and clone size come straight from that table; D and trimming were deduced from the DNA. Of 150,000 to 200,000 clones in the sample, 80% were seen once. The chain employs TRBV9 and TRBJ1-2, with a weak D call TRBD1 (5 bases). Sequenced material: PBMCs or T cells enriched from blood (not recorded which). The receptor's source is a man aged 35-49 years who had recovered from COVID-19. The CDR3 DNA is TGTGCCAGCAGCCCCCAGCCGGGGGACTATGGCTACACCTTC. Residues: CASSPQPGDYGYTF.